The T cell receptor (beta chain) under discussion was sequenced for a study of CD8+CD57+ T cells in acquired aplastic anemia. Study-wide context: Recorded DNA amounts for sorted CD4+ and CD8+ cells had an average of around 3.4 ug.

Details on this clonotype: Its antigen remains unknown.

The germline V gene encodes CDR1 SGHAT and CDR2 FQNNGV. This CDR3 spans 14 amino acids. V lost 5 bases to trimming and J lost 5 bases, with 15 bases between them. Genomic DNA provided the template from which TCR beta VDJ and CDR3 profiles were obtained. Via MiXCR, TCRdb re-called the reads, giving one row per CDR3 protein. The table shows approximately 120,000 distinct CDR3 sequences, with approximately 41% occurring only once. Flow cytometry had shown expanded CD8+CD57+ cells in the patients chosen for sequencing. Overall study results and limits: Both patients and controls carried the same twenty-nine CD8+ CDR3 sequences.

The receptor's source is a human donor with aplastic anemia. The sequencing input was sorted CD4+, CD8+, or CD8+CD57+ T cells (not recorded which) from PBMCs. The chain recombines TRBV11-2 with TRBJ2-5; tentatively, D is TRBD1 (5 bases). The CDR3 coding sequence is TGTGCCAGCAGCCTCGCTCCCTCAGGGGAGACCCAGTACTTC. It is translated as CASSLAPSGETQYF.